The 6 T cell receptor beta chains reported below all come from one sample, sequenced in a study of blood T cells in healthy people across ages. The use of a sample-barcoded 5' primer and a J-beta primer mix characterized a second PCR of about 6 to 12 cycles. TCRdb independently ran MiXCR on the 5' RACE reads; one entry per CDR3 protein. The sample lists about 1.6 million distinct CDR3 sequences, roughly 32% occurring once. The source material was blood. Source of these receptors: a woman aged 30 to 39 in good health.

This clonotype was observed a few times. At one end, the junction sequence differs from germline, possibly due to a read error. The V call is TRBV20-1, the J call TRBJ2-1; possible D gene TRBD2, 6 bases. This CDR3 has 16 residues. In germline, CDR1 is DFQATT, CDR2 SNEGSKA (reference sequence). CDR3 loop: CSARGGRGGGYNEQFF. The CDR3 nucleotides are TGTAGTGCTAGGGGAGGAAGGGGCGGTGGTTACAATGAGCAGTTCTTC.

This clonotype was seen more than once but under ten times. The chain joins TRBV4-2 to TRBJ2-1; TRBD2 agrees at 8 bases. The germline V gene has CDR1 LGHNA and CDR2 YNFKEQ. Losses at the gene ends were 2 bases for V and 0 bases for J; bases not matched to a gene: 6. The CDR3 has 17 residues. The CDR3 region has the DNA TGTGCCAGCAGCCAAAATAGCGGGGTTAGCTCCTACAATGAGCAGTTCTTC. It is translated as CASSQNSGVSSYNEQFF.

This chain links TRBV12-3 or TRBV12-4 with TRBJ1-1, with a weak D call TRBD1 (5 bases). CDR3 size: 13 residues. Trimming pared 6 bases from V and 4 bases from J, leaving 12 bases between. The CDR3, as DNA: TGTGCCAGCAGCCCGGACATGGCCACTGAAGCTTTCTTT. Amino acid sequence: CASSPDMATEAFF.

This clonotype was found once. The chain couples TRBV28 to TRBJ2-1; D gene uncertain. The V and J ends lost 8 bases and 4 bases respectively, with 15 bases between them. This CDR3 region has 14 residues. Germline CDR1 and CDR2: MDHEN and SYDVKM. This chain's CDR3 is CASRAAEKYNEQFF. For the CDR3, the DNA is TGTGCCAGCCGGGCGGCAGAAAAATACAATGAGCAGTTCTTC.

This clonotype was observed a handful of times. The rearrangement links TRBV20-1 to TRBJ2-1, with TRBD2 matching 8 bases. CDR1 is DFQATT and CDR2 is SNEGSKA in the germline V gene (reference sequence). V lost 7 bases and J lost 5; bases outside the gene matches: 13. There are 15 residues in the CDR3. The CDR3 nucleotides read TGCAGTGTTCCGGGGGGGACTAGGGTAAACAATGAGCAGTTCTTC. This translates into CSVPGGTRVNNEQFF.

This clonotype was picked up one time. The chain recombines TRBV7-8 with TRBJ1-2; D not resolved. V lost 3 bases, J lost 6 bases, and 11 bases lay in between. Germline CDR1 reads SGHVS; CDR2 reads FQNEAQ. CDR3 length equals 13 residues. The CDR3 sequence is CASSFRGWDGYTF. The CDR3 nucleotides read TGTGCCAGCAGCTTCCGGGGATGGGATGGCTACACCTTC. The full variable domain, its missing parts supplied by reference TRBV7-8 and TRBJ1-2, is GAGVSQSPRYKVAKRGQDVALRCDPISGHVSLFWYQQALGQGPEFLTYFQNEAQLDKSGLPSDRFFAERPEGSVSTLKIQRTQQEDSAVYLCASSFRGWDGYTFGSGTRLTVV.